What follows are 3 T cell receptor beta chains derived from one specimen sequenced in a study of cytomegalovirus exposure and HLA in healthy donors. Researchers ran the PCR with 60 Vbeta and 13 Jbeta primers. Assay: immunoSEQ multiplex PCR; the TCRdb copy retains only in-frame clones and omits some. Of roughly 120,000 clones in the sample, 79% were seen once. Sample: PBMCs. The receptors were gathered from a man younger than 35 in good health and CMV-seronegative.

The CDR3 region is CASSLPGQVDYGYTF. Here the CDR3 DNA reads TGTGCCAGCAGTTTGCCGGGACAGGTGGACTATGGCTACACCTTC. The chain employs TRBV6-5 and TRBJ1-2, with 8 bases that match TRBD1. This CDR3 has 15 residues. The V gene end was trimmed by 4 bases and the J gene end by 3 bases; junction bases not matched to a gene: 7. From germline, CDR1 is MNHEY and CDR2 SVGAGI.

The chain uses TRBV7-9 and TRBJ2-1, with D tentatively TRBD1 (6 bases). CDR3 length: 14 residues. V gave up 4 bases and J gave up 5 bases, with 12 bases separating them. The germline V gene has CDR1 SEHNR and CDR2 FQNEAQ (reference sequence). As DNA, the CDR3 is TGTGCCAGCAGCTCCCGGGACACCCACAATGAGCAGTTCTTC. Encoded protein: CASSSRDTHNEQFF.

The chain employs TRBV19 and TRBJ1-6, with 8 bases matching TRBD1. The V segment lost 3 bases and the J segment 7 bases; nucleotides outside the gene matches: 2. Germline CDR1 is LNHDA and CDR2 is SQIVND (reference sequence). There are 14 residues in the CDR3. CDR3 coding DNA: TGTGCCAGTAGTATCCGGGACAGGAATTCACCCCTCCACTTT. Protein: CASSIRDRNSPLHF.